The following is a TCR beta chain sequence with its context. V shed 0 bases and J 4 bases; nucleotides not matched to a gene: 8. The CDR3 is 17 amino acids. The germline gives CDR1 SGHTA, CDR2 FQGTGA. The sample is drawn from a study of blood T cell repertoires in COVID-19. In the authors' methods: Amplification with reference gene primers provided the estimates of nucleated cell counts. Sequencing was performed with immunoSEQ multiplex PCR; in TCRdb, only in-frame clones are kept and a portion is missing. V and J calls and clone size are copied from that table; D and trimming were computed from the DNA. The sample records just over 250,000 clones, approximately 79% being singletons. Participants' reported clinical history set cohort assignment.

V and J are TRBV7-3 and TRBJ2-2, with 7 bases matching TRBD1. The TCR was taken from a man aged 25-40 years with acute COVID-19. Sequences were obtained from PBMCs or T cells enriched from blood (not recorded which). The CDR3: CASSLTDRVFGTGELFF. The CDR3 region has the DNA TGTGCCAGCAGCTTAACTGACAGGGTTTTCGGCACCGGGGAGCTGTTTTTT.